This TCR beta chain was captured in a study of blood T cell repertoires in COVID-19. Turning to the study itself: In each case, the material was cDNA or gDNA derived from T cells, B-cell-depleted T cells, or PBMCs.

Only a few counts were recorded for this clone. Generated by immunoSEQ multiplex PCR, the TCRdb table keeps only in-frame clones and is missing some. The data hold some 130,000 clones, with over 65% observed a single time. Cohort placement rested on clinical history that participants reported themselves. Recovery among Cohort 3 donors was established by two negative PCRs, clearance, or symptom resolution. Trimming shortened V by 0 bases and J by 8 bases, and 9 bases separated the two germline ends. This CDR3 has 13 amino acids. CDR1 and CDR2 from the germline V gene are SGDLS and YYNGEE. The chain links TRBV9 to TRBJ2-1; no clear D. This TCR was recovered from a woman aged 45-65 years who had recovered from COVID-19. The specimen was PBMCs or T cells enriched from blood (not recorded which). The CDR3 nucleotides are TGTGCCAGCAGCGTAGATCTCCCTGATGAGCAGTTCTTC. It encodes CASSVDLPDEQFF.